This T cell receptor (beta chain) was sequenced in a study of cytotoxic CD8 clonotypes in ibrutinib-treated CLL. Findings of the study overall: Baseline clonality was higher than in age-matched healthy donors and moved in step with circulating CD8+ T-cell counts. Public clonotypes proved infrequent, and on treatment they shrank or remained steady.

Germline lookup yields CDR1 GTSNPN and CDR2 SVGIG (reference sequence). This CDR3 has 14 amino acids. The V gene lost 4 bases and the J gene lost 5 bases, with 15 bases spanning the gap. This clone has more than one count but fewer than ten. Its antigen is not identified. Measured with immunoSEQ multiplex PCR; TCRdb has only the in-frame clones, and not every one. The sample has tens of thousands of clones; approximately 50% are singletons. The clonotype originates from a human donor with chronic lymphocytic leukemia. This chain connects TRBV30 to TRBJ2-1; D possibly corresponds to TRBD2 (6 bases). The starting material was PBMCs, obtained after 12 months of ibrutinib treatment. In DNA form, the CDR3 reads TGTGCCTGGATGACTAGACCTAATCACAATGAGCAGTTCTTC. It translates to CAWMTRPNHNEQFF.